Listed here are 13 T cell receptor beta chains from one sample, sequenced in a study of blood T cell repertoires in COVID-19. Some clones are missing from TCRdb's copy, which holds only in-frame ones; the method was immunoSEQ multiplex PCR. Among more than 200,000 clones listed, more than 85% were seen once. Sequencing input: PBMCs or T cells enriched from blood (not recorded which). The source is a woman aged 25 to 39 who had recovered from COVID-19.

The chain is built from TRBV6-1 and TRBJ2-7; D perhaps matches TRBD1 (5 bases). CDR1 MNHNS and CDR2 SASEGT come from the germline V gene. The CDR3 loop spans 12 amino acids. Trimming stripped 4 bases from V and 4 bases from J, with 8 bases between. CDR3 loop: CASSATGYEQYF. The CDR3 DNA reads TGTGCCAGCAGTGCCACAGGATACGAGCAGTACTTC.

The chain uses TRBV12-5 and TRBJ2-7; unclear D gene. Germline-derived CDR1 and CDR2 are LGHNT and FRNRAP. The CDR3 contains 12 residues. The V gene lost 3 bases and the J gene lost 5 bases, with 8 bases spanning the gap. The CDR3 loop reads CASGFSQDEQYF. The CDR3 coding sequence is TGTGCTAGTGGTTTTAGTCAGGACGAGCAGTACTTC.

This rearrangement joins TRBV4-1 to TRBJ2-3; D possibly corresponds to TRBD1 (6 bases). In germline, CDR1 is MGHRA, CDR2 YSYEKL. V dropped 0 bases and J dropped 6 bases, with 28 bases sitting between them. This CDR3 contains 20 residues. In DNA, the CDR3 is TGCGCCAGCAGCCAAGAAGCTACGTACGGGAACAGGGTCAAAAGGGATACGCAGTATTTT. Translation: CASSQEATYGNRVKRDTQYF.

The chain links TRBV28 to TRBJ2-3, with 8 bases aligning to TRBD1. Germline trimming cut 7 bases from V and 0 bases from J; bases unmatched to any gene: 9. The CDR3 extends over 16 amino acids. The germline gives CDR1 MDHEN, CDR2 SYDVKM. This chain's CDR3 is CASKAQTGGSTDTQYF. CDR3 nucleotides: TGTGCCAGCAAAGCACAAACAGGGGGTAGCACAGATACGCAGTATTTT.

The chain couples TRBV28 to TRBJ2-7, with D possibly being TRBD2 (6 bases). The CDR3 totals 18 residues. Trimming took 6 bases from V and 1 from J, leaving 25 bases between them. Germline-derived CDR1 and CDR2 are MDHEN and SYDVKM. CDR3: CASRSPGVPPELSYEQYF. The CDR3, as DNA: TGTGCCAGCAGATCCCCGGGAGTACCTCCGGAGTTATCCTACGAGCAGTACTTC. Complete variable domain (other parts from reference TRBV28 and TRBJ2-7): DVKVTQSSRYLVKRTGEKVFLECVQDMDHENMFWYRQDPGLGLRLIYFSYDVKMKEKGDIPEGYSVSREKKERFSLILESASTNQTSMYLCASRSPGVPPELSYEQYFGPGTRLTVT.

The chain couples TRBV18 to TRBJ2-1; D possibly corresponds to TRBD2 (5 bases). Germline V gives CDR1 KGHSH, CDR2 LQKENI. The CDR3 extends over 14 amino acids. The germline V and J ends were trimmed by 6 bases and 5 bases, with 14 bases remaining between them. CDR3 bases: TGTGCCAGCTCCCCCCTCGTGGGAGACAATGAGCAGTTCTTC. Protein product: CASSPLVGDNEQFF.

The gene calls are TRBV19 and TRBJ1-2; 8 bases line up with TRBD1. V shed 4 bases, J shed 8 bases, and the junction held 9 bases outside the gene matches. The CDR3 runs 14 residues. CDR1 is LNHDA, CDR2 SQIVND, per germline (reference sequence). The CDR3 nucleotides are TGTGCCAGTAGTAACGACAGGGGAGGCTACGGCTACACCTTC. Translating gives CASSNDRGGYGYTF.

For the CDR3, the DNA is TGTGCCAGCCTCCCTACTAGCGGGAGATGGAATGAGCAGTTCTTC. The encoded protein is CASLPTSGRWNEQFF. This chain uses TRBV27 with TRBJ2-1; the match to TRBD2 covers 11 bases. The V gene end was trimmed by 8 bases and the J gene end by 7 bases; junction bases not matched to a gene: 10. The CDR3 runs to 15 residues. Germline V gives CDR1 MNHEY, CDR2 SMNVEV (reference sequence).

The CDR3 here is CSVEDRGDLSYEQYF. Written as DNA, the CDR3 is TGCAGCGTTGAAGATCGGGGGGACCTCTCCTACGAGCAGTACTTC. This chain joins TRBV29-1 and TRBJ2-7; 7 nucleotides align to TRBD2. There are 15 residues in the CDR3. The junction had 5 bases not matched to a gene; V was cut back by 0 bases and J by 0 bases. Per germline, CDR1 SQVTM and CDR2 ANQGSEA.

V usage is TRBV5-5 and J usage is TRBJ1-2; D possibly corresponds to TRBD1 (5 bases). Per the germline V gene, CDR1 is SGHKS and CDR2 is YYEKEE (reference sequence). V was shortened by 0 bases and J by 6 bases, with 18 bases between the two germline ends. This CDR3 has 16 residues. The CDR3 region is CASSLVRAPLLNGYTF. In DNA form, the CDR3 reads TGTGCCAGCAGCTTGGTCAGGGCCCCCCTGCTTAATGGCTACACCTTC.

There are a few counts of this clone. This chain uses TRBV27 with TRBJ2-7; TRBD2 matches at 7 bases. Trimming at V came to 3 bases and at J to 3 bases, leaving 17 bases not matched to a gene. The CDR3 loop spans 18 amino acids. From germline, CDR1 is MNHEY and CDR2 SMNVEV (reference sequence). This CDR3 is CASSFSLQGGAPNYEQYF. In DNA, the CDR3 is TGTGCCAGCAGTTTCTCGCTTCAGGGAGGGGCTCCCAACTACGAGCAGTACTTC.

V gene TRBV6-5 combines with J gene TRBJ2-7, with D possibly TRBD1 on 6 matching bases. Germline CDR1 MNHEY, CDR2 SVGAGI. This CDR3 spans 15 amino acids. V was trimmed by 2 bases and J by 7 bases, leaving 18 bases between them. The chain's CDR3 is CASSYRTTGHREQYF. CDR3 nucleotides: TGTGCCAGCAGTTACAGGACCACGGGACACCGAGAGCAGTACTTC.

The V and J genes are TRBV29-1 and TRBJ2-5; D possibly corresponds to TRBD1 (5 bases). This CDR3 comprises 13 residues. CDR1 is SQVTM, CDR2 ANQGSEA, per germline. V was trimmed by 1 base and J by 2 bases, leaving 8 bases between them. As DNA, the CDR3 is TGCAGCGTTGAAGGGCCAGGGCAAGAGACCCAGTACTTC. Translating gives CSVEGPGQETQYF.